The 20 T cell receptor beta chains below come from one sample, sequenced in a study of blood T cell repertoires in COVID-19. TCRdb's copy holds only in-frame clones and misses some; the assay was immunoSEQ multiplex PCR. The repertoire holds 60,000 to 90,000 clones, with approximately 80% as singletons. What was sequenced was peripheral blood. All receptors derive from a man aged 55 to 69 with active or convalescent COVID-19.

The V and J genes are TRBV19 and TRBJ1-2, with a possible D match to TRBD1 (6 bases). This CDR3 spans 14 amino acids. Trimming removed 1 base from V and 5 bases from J, with 11 bases in between. CDR1 is LNHDA, CDR2 SQIVND, per germline (reference sequence). CDR3 residues: CASSIGGTPYGYTF. The CDR3 DNA sequence: TGTGCCAGTAGTATAGGGGGGACACCATATGGCTACACCTTC.

V gene TRBV30 combines with J gene TRBJ1-4; a weak D match, TRBD1 (6 bases). This CDR3 has 17 amino acids. Germline assignment: CDR1 GTSNPN and CDR2 SVGIG (reference sequence). The V gene lost 0 bases and the J gene lost 1 base, with 15 bases spanning the gap. The DNA for the CDR3 is TGTGCCTGGAGTGTACGTAGGGGGACGGTAACTAATGAAAAACTGTTTTTT. Translating it yields CAWSVRRGTVTNEKLFF. The variable domain in full, completed from reference TRBV30 and TRBJ1-4, reads SQTIHQWPATLVQPVGSPLSLECTVEGTSNPNLYWYRQAAGRGLQLLFYSVGIGQISSEVPQNLSASRPQDRQFILSSKKLLLSDSGFYLCAWSVRRGTVTNEKLFFGSGTQLSVL.

In this sample, this clone turned up once. The J gene is TRBJ2-2, the V gene TRBV6-2 or TRBV6-3; 10 bases are shared with TRBD2. Germline CDR1 and CDR2: MNHEY and SVGEGT. The J segment lost 5 bases and the V segment lost 5 bases, leaving 8 bases of the junction unmatched. CDR3 length: 16 residues. The CDR3 DNA reads TGTGCCAGCAGTATTCTAGCGGGGGAACCGACCGGGGAGCTGTTTTTT. Its translation is CASSILAGEPTGELFF.

The rearrangement uses TRBV25-1 and TRBJ1-3, with TRBD1 matching 7 bases. V was clipped by 8 bases and J by 3 bases; unmatched bases: 1. CDR1 and CDR2 (germline): MGHDK, SYGVNS. This CDR3 has 12 residues. The CDR3 loop reads CASQGVGNTIYF. Here the CDR3 DNA reads TGTGCCAGCCAGGGGGTTGGAAACACCATATATTTT.

This clone was recorded only once. The V call is TRBV6-2 or TRBV6-3, the J call TRBJ2-7, with TRBD1 matching 7 bases. Germline CDR1 reads MNHEY; CDR2 reads SVGEGT. The CDR3 is 14 residues long. V lost 6 bases and J lost 4; bases outside the gene matches: 9. The CDR3 sequence is CASSRLGTDYEQYF. CDR3 in DNA: TGTGCCAGCAGCCGTCTTGGGACAGATTACGAGCAGTACTTC.

The V and J genes are TRBV7-9 and TRBJ1-5; no clear D. Germline CDR1 and CDR2: SEHNR and FQNEAQ (reference sequence). This CDR3 contains 13 residues. The V end was cut by 10 bases, the J end by 5 bases, with 15 bases between. The CDR3 protein is CATQLSPYQPQHF. CDR3 DNA: TGTGCCACCCAGCTTAGCCCCTATCAGCCCCAGCATTTT.

The V and J genes are TRBV4-1 and TRBJ1-2; D is unresolved. CDR1 is MGHRA and CDR2 is YSYEKL in the germline V gene. The CDR3 sequence is 15 residues long. V was trimmed by 0 bases and J by 4 bases, leaving 12 bases between them. The DNA for the CDR3 is TGCGCCAGCAGCCAAGAGGCGACAACCCTCTATGGCTACACCTTC. Encoded protein: CASSQEATTLYGYTF.

The chain has TRBV27 and TRBJ2-2, with D tentatively TRBD2 (5 bases). Germline CDR1 reads MNHEY; CDR2 reads SMNVEV (reference sequence). The CDR3 contains 14 residues. The V end lost 3 bases, the J end lost 6 bases, and 11 bases lay between the germline ends. CDR3 DNA: TGTGCCAGCAGTTTTTTAGGTAGCGCCGGGGAGCTGTTTTTT. The encoded protein is CASSFLGSAGELFF.

The rearrangement uses TRBV11-3 and TRBJ1-1; 8 bases align to TRBD1. The CDR3 loop spans 14 amino acids. Germline CDR1 reads SGHNT; CDR2 reads YENEEA. With V trimmed by 5 bases and J by 1 base, 3 bases remained unmatched. The CDR3 loop is CASSRTGTNTEAFF. The DNA for the CDR3 is TGTGCCAGCAGCCGGACAGGGACGAACACTGAAGCTTTCTTT.

This chain links TRBV7-3 with TRBJ2-2, with 8 bases aligning to TRBD1. Per germline, CDR1 SGHTA and CDR2 FQGTGA. This CDR3 comprises 15 residues. V dropped 5 bases and J dropped 2; count of bases not matched to a gene: 4. In DNA form, the CDR3 reads TGTGCCAGCAGCCAGCAGGGGGCTAACACCGGGGAGCTGTTTTTT. It encodes CASSQQGANTGELFF.

The chain recombines TRBV7-2 with TRBJ1-6; no clear D gene. The CDR3 is 13 amino acids. The V end lost 1 base, the J end lost 8 bases, and 6 bases lay between the germline ends. Germline CDR1 SGHTA, CDR2 FQGNSA. CDR3 in amino acids: CASSLEYYSPLHF. The CDR3 DNA is TGTGCCAGCAGCTTAGAATATTATTCACCCCTCCACTTT. Full variable domain (outside the CDR3, taken from reference TRBV7-2 and TRBJ1-6): GAGVSQSPSNKVTEKGKDVELRCDPISGHTALYWYRQSLGQGLEFLIYFQGNSAPDKSGLPSDRFSAERTGGSVSTLTIQRTQQEDSAVYLCASSLEYYSPLHFGNGTRLTVT.

In this sample, this clone turned up many times. The V gene is TRBV29-1, the J gene TRBJ2-5; D unclear. Germline CDR1 SQVTM, CDR2 ANQGSEA. The CDR3 runs 14 residues. The CDR3 region is CATTLILPGETQYF. DNA for the CDR3: TGCGCAACAACCTTAATACTCCCCGGGGAGACCCAGTACTTC.

This clone was recorded once. The gene calls are TRBV10-3 and TRBJ1-4; 8 nucleotides agree with TRBD1. This CDR3 has 18 residues. The trim removed 6 bases at V and 0 bases at J, leaving 12 bases unmatched. The germline V gene has CDR1 ENHRY and CDR2 SYGVKD. CDR3 amino acids: CAISAGTGGTTTNEKLFF. The CDR3 nucleotides read TGTGCCATCAGCGCCGGGACAGGCGGAACCACAACTAATGAAAAACTGTTTTTT.

The CDR3 nucleotides read TGTGCCAGCAGCCAAAAAGGGGGAGAGACCCAGTACTTC. This encodes CASSQKGGETQYF. V gene TRBV3-1 (or the pseudogene TRBV3-2) combines with J gene TRBJ2-5; perhaps TRBD1 as D (6 bases). The germline V gene encodes CDR1 LGHDT and CDR2 YNNKEL (reference sequence). V was trimmed by 2 bases and J by 4 bases, leaving 8 bases between them. The CDR3 contains 13 residues.

The J gene is TRBJ1-6, the V gene TRBV9; weak D call: TRBD1 (5 bases). V lost 6 bases, J lost 8 bases, and 9 bases lay in between. This CDR3 spans 12 amino acids. Looked up from germline, CDR1 is SGDLS and CDR2 is YYNGEE. This CDR3 is CASTRGDSPLHF. CDR3 bases: TGTGCCAGCACCCGGGGGGATTCACCCCTCCACTTT. Full variable domain (missing parts from reference TRBV9 and TRBJ1-6): DSGVTQTPKHLITATGQRVTLRCSPRSGDLSVYWYQQSLDQGLQFLIQYYNGEERAKGNILERFSAQQFPDLHSELNLSSLELGDSALYFCASTRGDSPLHFGNGTRLTVT.

The rearrangement uses TRBV6-6 and TRBJ1-4; weak D call: TRBD1 (6 bases). Germline CDR1 MNHNY, CDR2 SVGAGI (reference sequence). Trimming removed 0 bases from V and 8 bases from J, with 13 bases in between. This CDR3 is built from 15 residues. The chain's CDR3 is CASSYSGRGAEKLFF. CDR3 coding DNA: TGTGCCAGCAGTTACTCCGGCAGGGGCGCAGAAAAACTGTTTTTT.

J is TRBJ1-4 and V is TRBV4-3, with TRBD1 matching 8 bases. The CDR3 totals 16 residues. Germline CDR1 and CDR2: LGHNA and YSLEER. The V segment lost 0 bases and the J segment 5 bases; nucleotides outside the gene matches: 5. The CDR3 nucleotides are TGCGCCAGCAGCCAAGACAGGGGGCGAAGGAATGAAAAACTGTTTTTT. It is translated as CASSQDRGRRNEKLFF.

This clone was counted only a few times. This chain uses TRBV30 with TRBJ1-6, with D perhaps TRBD1 (5 bases). Germline V lookup: CDR1 GTSNPN, CDR2 SVGIG (reference sequence). The CDR3 runs to 13 residues. Deletions cut 3 bases from V and 10 bases from J, with 13 bases between. The CDR3 bases are TGTGCCTGGAGGGGGGAGGGGCGCTCACCCCTCCACTTT. Amino acid sequence: CAWRGEGRSPLHF.

This clone was seen a single time. The chain recombines TRBV9 with TRBJ1-2; TRBD1 aligns across 10 bases. Germline V CDR1 and CDR2: SGDLS, YYNGEE. The CDR3 is 13 residues long. The trim removed 5 bases at V and 11 bases at J, leaving 9 bases unmatched. CDR3: CASRDGQGGRYTF. The CDR3 DNA reads TGTGCCAGCAGAGATGGACAGGGGGGTCGTTACACCTTC.

The CDR3 DNA sequence: TGTGCCAGCAGTTCGCCGGACAGGGGGTACCAAGAGACCCAGTACTTC. Protein product: CASSSPDRGYQETQYF. The gene calls are TRBV6-6 and TRBJ2-5, with TRBD1 identical over 10 bases. V trimming: 4 bases; J trimming: 0 bases; junction bases outside the gene matches: 5. Germline CDR1 reads MNHNY; CDR2 reads SVGAGI (reference sequence). The CDR3 has 16 residues.